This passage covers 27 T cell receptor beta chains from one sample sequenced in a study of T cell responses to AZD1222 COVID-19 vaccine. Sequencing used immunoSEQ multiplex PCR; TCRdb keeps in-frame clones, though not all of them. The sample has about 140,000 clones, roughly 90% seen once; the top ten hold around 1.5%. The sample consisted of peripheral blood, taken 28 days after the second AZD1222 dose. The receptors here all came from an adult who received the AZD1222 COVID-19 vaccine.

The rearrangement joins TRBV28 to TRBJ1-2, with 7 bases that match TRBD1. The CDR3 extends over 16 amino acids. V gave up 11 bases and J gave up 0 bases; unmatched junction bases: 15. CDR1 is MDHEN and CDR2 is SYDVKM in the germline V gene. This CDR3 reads CAHRPRGRKANYGYTF. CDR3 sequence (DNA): TGTGCCCACAGACCGAGGGGGCGAAAAGCTAACTATGGCTACACCTTC.

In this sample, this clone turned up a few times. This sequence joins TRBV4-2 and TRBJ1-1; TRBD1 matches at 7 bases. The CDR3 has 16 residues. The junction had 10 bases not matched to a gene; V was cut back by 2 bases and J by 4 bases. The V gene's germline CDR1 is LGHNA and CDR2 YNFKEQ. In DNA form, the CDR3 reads TGTGCCAGCAGCCAAAGATCGTCGACAGGGACCACTGAAGCTTTCTTT. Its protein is CASSQRSSTGTTEAFF.

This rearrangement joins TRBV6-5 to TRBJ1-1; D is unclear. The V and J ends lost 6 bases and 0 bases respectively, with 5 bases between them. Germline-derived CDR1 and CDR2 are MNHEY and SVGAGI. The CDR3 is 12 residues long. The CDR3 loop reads CASRDMNTEAFF. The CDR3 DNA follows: TGTGCCAGCAGAGACATGAACACTGAAGCTTTCTTT.

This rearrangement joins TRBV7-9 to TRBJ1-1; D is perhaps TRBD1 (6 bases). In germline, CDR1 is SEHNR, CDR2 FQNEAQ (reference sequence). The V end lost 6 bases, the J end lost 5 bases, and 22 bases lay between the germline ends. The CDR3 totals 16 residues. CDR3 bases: TGTGCCAGCAGTTTTGGTCTTGTAACAGGGAGGACTGAAGCTTTCTTT. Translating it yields CASSFGLVTGRTEAFF.

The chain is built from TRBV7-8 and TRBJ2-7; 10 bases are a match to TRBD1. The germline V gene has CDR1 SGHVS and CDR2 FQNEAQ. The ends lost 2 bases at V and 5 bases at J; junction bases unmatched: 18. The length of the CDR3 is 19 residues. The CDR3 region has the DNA TGTGCCAGCAGCTTACCGAGCCTTTCCCCCGGGACAGGGGATAACGAGCAGTACTTC. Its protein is CASSLPSLSPGTGDNEQYF.

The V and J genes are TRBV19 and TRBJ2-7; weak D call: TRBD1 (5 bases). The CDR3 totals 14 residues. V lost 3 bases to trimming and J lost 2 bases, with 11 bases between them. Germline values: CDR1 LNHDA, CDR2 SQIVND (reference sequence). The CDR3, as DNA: TGTGCCAGTAGTATTACTTGGGGCCCCTACGAGCAGTACTTC. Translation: CASSITWGPYEQYF.

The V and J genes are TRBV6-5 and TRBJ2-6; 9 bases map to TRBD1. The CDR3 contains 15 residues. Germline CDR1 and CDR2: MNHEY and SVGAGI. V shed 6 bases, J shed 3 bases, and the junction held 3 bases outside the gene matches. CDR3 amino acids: CASSRDRVGANVLTF. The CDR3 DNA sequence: TGTGCCAGCAGCCGGGACAGGGTTGGGGCCAACGTCCTGACTTTC.

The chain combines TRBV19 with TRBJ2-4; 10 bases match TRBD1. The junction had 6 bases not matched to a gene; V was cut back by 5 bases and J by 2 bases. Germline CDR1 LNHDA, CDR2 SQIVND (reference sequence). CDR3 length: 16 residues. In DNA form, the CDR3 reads TGTGCCAGTAGTCCCCGGGACAGGGGTTCCAAAAACATTCAGTACTTC. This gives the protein CASSPRDRGSKNIQYF.

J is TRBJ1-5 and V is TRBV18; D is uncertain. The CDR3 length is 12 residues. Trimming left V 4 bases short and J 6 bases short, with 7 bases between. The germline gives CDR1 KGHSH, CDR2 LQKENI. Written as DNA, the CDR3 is TGTGCCAGCTCACTCTCAGGTCAGCCCCAGCATTTT. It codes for CASSLSGQPQHF. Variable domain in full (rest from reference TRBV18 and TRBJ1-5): NAGVMQNPRHLVRRRGQEARLRCSPMKGHSHVYWYRQLPEEGLKFMVYLQKENIIDESGMPKERFSAEFPKEGPSILRIQQVVRGDSAAYFCASSLSGQPQHFGDGTRLSIL.

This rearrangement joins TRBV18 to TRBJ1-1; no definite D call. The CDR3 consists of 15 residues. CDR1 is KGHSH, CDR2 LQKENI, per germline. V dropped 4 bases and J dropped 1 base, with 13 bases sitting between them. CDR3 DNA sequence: TGTGCCAGCTCACTGGTTCCTACAGCGAACACTGAAGCTTTCTTT. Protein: CASSLVPTANTEAFF. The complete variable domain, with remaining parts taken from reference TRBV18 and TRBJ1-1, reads NAGVMQNPRHLVRRRGQEARLRCSPMKGHSHVYWYRQLPEEGLKFMVYLQKENIIDESGMPKERFSAEFPKEGPSILRIQQVVRGDSAAYFCASSLVPTANTEAFFGQGTRLTVV.

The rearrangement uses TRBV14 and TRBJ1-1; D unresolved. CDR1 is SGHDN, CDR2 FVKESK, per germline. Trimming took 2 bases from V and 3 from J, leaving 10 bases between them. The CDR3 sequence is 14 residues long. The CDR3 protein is CASSQKPWDTEAFF. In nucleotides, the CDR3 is TGTGCCAGCAGCCAAAAACCCTGGGACACTGAAGCTTTCTTT.

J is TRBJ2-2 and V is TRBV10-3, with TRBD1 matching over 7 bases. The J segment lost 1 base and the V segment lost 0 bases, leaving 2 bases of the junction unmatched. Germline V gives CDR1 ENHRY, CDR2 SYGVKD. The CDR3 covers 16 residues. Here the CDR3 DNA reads TGTGCCATCAGTGAGTCGGGGGACAGGAACACCGGGGAGCTGTTTTTT. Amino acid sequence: CAISESGDRNTGELFF.

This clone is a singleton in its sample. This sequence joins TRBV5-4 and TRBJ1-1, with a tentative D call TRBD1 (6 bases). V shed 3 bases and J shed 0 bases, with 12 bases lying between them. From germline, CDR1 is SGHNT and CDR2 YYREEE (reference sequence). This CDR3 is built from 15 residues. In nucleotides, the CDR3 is TGTGCCAGCAGCTATTACCAGGGGATGAACACTGAAGCTTTCTTT. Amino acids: CASSYYQGMNTEAFF.

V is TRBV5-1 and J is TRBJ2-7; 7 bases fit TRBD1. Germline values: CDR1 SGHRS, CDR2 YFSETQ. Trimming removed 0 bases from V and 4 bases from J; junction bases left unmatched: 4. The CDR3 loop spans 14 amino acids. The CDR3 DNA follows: TGCGCCAGCAGCTTGGGGCGACAGGGTTACGAGCAGTACTTC. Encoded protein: CASSLGRQGYEQYF.

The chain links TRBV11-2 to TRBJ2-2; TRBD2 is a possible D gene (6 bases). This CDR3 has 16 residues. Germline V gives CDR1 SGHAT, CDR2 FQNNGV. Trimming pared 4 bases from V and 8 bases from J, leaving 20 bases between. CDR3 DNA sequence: TGTGCCAGCAGCTGGCGGGACGTGGGTTTTTGGGGGGAGCTGTTTTTT. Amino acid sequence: CASSWRDVGFWGELFF.

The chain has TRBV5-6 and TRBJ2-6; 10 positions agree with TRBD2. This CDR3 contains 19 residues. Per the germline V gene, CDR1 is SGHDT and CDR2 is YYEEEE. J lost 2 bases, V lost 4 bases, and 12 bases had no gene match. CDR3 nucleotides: TGTGCCAGCAGCCTGTGGGAGCGGGAGGGCTATCCTGGGGCCAACGTCCTGACTTTC. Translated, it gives CASSLWEREGYPGANVLTF.

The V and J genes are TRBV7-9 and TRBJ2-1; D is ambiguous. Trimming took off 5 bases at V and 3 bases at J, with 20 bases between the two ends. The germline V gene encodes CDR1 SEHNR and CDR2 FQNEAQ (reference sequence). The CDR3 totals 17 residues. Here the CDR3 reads CASSPTAVLDGYNEQFF. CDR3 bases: TGTGCCAGCAGCCCCACCGCGGTGCTAGACGGCTACAATGAGCAGTTCTTC.

The CDR3: CASSFVFRETQYF. In nucleotides, the CDR3 is TGTGCCAGCAGTTTCGTTTTTCGAGAGACCCAGTACTTC. The V gene is TRBV27, the J gene TRBJ2-5; D call uncertain. Germline CDR1 is MNHEY and CDR2 is SMNVEV (reference sequence). This CDR3 has 13 amino acids. V was trimmed by 3 bases and J by 4 bases, leaving 9 bases between them.

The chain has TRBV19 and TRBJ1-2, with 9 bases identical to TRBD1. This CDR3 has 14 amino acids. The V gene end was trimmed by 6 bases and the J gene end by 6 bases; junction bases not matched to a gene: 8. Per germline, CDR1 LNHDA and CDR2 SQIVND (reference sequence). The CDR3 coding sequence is TGTGCCAGTAGAGGAGACAGGGGGGCACATGGCTACACCTTC. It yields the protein CASRGDRGAHGYTF. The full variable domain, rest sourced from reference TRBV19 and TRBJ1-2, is DGGITQSPKYLFRKEGQNVTLSCEQNLNHDAMYWYRQDPGQGLRLIYYSQIVNDFQKGDIAEGYSVSREKKESFPLTVTSAQKNPTAFYLCASRGDRGAHGYTFGSGTRLTVV.

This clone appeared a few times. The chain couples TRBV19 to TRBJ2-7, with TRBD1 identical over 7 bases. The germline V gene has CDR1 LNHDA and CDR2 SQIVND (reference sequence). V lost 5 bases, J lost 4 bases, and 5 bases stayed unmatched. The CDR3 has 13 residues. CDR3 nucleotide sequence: TGTGCCAGTAGTGCCGGGACAGTGTACGAGCAGTACTTC. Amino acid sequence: CASSAGTVYEQYF.

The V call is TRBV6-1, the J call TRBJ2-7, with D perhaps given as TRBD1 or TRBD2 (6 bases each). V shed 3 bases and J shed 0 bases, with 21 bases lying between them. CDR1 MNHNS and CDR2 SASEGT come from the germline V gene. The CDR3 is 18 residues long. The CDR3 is CASSDGGWGARSSYEQYF. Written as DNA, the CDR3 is TGTGCCAGCAGTGATGGGGGTTGGGGGGCTAGGAGCTCCTACGAGCAGTACTTC.

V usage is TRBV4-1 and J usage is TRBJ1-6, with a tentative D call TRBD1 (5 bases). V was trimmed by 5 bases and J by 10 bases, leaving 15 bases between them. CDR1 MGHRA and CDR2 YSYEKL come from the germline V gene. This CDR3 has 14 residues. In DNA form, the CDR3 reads TGCGCCAGCAGCGTGGGGGTCACGGAATCACCCCTCCACTTT. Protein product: CASSVGVTESPLHF.

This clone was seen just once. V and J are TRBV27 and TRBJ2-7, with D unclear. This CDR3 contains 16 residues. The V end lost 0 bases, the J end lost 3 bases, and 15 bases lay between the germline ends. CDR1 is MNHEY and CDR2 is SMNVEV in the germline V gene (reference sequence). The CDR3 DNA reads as TGTGCCAGCAGTTTATCCTACCGTACGGAAATCTACGAGCAGTACTTC. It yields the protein CASSLSYRTEIYEQYF.

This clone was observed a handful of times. The CDR3 DNA reads as TGTGCCAGCAGTTACGACAGGGGTAAGAATGGCTACACCTTC. It translates to CASSYDRGKNGYTF. The rearrangement uses TRBV28 and TRBJ1-2, with 8 bases that match TRBD1. The CDR3 runs to 14 residues. CDR1 is MDHEN and CDR2 is SYDVKM in the germline V gene. Trimming removed 4 bases from V and 6 bases from J; junction bases left unmatched: 7.

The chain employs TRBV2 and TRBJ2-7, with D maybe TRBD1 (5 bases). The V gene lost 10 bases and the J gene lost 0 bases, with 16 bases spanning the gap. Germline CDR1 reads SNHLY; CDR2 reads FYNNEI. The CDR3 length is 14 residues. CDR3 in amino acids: CATMPQTDSYEQYF. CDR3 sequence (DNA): TGTGCCACGATGCCTCAGACAGACTCCTACGAGCAGTACTTC.

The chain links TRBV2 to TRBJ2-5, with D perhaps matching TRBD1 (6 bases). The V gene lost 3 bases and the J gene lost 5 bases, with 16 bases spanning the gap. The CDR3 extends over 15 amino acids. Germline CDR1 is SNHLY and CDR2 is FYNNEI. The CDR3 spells CASSEVQGGSETQYF. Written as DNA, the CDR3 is TGTGCCAGCAGTGAGGTACAGGGCGGGTCGGAGACCCAGTACTTC.

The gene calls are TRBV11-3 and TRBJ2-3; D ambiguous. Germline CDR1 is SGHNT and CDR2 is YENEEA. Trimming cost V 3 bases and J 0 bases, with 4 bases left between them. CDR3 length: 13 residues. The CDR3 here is CASSFGSTDTQYF. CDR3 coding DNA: TGTGCCAGCAGCTTCGGTAGCACAGATACGCAGTATTTT.